Listed below are T cell receptor beta chains from one sample, sequenced in a study of monozygotic twins with inflammatory bowel disease. TCRdb re-called the 5' RACE reads; every CDR3 protein appears as one record, without DNA. Its listing shows more than 300,000 distinct CDR3 sequences. Sequencing was carried out using blood. The receptor source for this set is a human donor with ulcerative colitis or Crohn's disease, or a healthy co-twin of an affected twin (not recorded which). Each CDR3 is given with its conserved first and last residue. The order of the fields is V gene, J gene, CDR3 protein.

>TRBV6-6|TRBJ2-3
CASFPGTRPDTQYF
>TRBV25-1|TRBJ2-1
CASSELGGQQFF
>TRBV4-1|TRBJ2-7
CASSQDRTGVYEQYF
>TRBV12-3/TRBV12-4|TRBJ2-3
CASSTGGPLTDTQYF
>TRBV28|TRBJ1-5
CASKDGVYQPQHF
>TRBV12-3/TRBV12-4|TRBJ1-2
CASTGLSYGYTF
>TRBV20-1|TRBJ2-3
CSARVFSGTDTQYF
>TRBV7-9|TRBJ2-7
CASSLGTRIRF
>TRBV4-2|TRBJ1-1
CASSQDAQMNTEAFF
>TRBV27|TRBJ1-6
CASSYGQGSNSPLHF
>TRBV12-3/TRBV12-4|TRBJ2-5
CASSSPAGLETQYF
>TRBV4-1|TRBJ2-1
CASSRDRGFDNEQFF
>TRBV11-1|TRBJ2-7
CASSFQGAASYEQYF
>TRBV4-3|TRBJ2-7
CASSQDDDSAGSYEQYF
>TRBV5-1|TRBJ1-1
CASSTNRGLTEAFF
>TRBV27|TRBJ1-1
CASSPWGVTNTEAFF
>TRBV19|TRBJ2-6
CASSPGGANSGANVLTF
>TRBV4-3|TRBJ2-2
CASSRRTIKSFTGELFF
>TRBV5-1|TRBJ2-7
CASSKDRGSSYEQYF
>TRBV4-2|TRBJ1-1
CASSRKSGQWNTEAFF
>TRBV28|TRBJ2-3
CASSKSRYYTDTQYF
>TRBV29-1|TRBJ2-2
CSVVSGTGGTGELFF
>TRBV27|TRBJ1-1
CASSPRVGGKNTEAFF
>TRBV7-2|TRBJ2-7
CASSARDRGIYEHYF
>TRBV7-2|TRBJ2-2
CASTHPSGLNTGELFF
>TRBV28|TRBJ2-1
CASSLLTYNEQFF
>TRBV15|TRBJ1-5
CATSRDWFAGGNQPQHF
>TRBV11-2|TRBJ2-7
CASSLDWASGGASYEQYF
>TRBV20-1|TRBJ2-4
CSALDKLAKNIQYF
>TRBV20-1|TRBJ1-1
CSAREDRNTEAFF
>TRBV7-2|TRBJ1-2
CASSLRQGLDYGYTF
>TRBV28|TRBJ2-1
CASSPPAVSYNEQFF
>TRBV5-1|TRBJ2-1
CASSYGTSGEQFF
>TRBV15|TRBJ2-7
CATSRGSPVSYEQYF
>TRBV25-1|TRBJ1-1
CASSEVGRGTEAFF
>TRBV27|TRBJ1-2
CASSADRGFYSTF
>TRBV9|TRBJ2-7
CASSVAGADYEQYF
>TRBV20-1|TRBJ2-1
CSARGGSYNEQFF
>TRBV7-2|TRBJ2-7
CASSRTRSYEQYF
>TRBV12-3/TRBV12-4|TRBJ1-3
CASSFAGNTIYF
>TRBV25-1|TRBJ2-5
CASKDSGTQETQYF
>TRBV11-3|TRBJ2-3
CASSLGLTGSADTQYF
>TRBV5-1|TRBJ2-3
CASSFQGAASQYF
>TRBV6-2/TRBV6-3|TRBJ1-5
CASSNGTGVYNQPQHF
>TRBV5-1|TRBJ1-3
CASSLEGTRGSGNTIYF
>TRBV12-5|TRBJ2-5
CASGLGLAGQETQYF
>TRBV12-3/TRBV12-4|TRBJ2-7
CASRGLAGGFYEQYF
>TRBV30|TRBJ2-2
CAWEGTGELFF
>TRBV7-6|TRBJ1-3
CASSLATALSGNTIYF
>TRBV29-1|TRBJ2-3
CSVYGLVAAADTQYF